Presented here are 27 T cell receptor beta chains from one specimen sequenced in a study of T-cell reconstitution after alpha-beta-depleted transplantation in children. For TCRbeta, the library was prepared with unique molecular identifiers. MiXCR was run by TCRdb on the PCR reads, yielding one entry per CDR3 protein. The sample includes about 830,000 distinct CDR3 sequences, around 15% of them seen just once. The source was PBMCs, mostly from graft donor cells, collected 360 days after TCRalphabeta/CD19-depleted stem cell transplant. The receptors shown here come from a male patient younger than 18 who had a stem cell transplant for acute lymphoblastic leukemia, so the T cells may come from the graft donor.

The rearrangement uses TRBV10-2 and TRBJ2-1; D unresolved. The V gene's germline CDR1 is WSHSY and CDR2 SAAADI. There are 14 residues in the CDR3. V was clipped by 7 bases and J by 0 bases, with 10 bases between them. The CDR3 DNA is TGCGCCAGCACAAAGCCGGGCTCCTACAATGAGCAGTTCTTC. This encodes CASTKPGSYNEQFF.

The table lists this clonotype with many counts. The chain combines TRBV28 with TRBJ1-1; D is unclear. Germline values: CDR1 MDHEN, CDR2 SYDVKM. V was cut by 5 bases and J by 1 base, with 8 bases left in between. CDR3 length: 13 amino acids. CDR3 nucleotide sequence: TGTGCCAGCAGTAGGGTGAGGAACACTGAAGCTTTCTTT. Translation: CASSRVRNTEAFF. The full variable domain, completed using reference TRBV28 and TRBJ1-1, is DVKVTQSSRYLVKRTGEKVFLECVQDMDHENMFWYRQDPGLGLRLIYFSYDVKMKEKGDIPEGYSVSREKKERFSLILESASTNQTSMYLCASSRVRNTEAFFGQGTRLTVV.

The J gene is TRBJ2-7, the V gene TRBV6-5; tentative D call: TRBD2 (6 bases). This CDR3 has 16 amino acids. The V gene lost 0 bases and the J gene lost 5 bases, with 17 bases spanning the gap. Germline V lookup: CDR1 MNHEY, CDR2 SVGAGI. The CDR3 loop reads CASSYSRVEREDEQYF. For the CDR3, the DNA is TGTGCCAGCAGTTACTCGAGAGTTGAAAGGGAGGACGAGCAGTACTTC.

This clonotype was found a few times. This chain joins TRBV5-1 and TRBJ2-7, with TRBD1 as a possible D gene (6 bases). The CDR3 spans 15 residues. V was shortened by 0 bases and J by 5 bases, with 15 bases between the two germline ends. CDR1 is SGHRS, CDR2 YFSETQ, per germline. The CDR3 DNA follows: TGCGCCAGCAGCTTGGCGGAAACAGGGACCCACGAGCAGTACTTC. It is translated as CASSLAETGTHEQYF.

A few counts support this clonotype. V and J are TRBV3-1 and TRBJ2-2; 7 bases align to TRBD1. There are 17 residues in the CDR3. Trimming at V came to 4 bases and at J to 2 bases, leaving 10 bases not matched to a gene. Germline V gene data show CDR1 as LGHDT and CDR2 as YNNKEL (reference sequence). The CDR3 DNA is TGTGCCAGCAGCCCCCCGGACAGGTGGGGAAACACCGGGGAGCTGTTTTTT. This translates into CASSPPDRWGNTGELFF.

The CDR3 nucleotides read TGCAGTGCTAGGGTAGCGGGAGTCTTCGGGGAGCTGTTTTTT. The encoded protein is CSARVAGVFGELFF. The chain carries TRBV20-1 and TRBJ2-2; 9 bases line up with TRBD2. Germline V gives CDR1 DFQATT, CDR2 SNEGSKA (reference sequence). After removal of 3 bases from V and 7 bases from J, the junction contained 6 bases not matched to a gene. The CDR3 spans 14 residues.

Here the CDR3 DNA reads TGCAGTGCTAGAGATAGCGTAGACGACGAGCAGTACTTC. Its protein is CSARDSVDDEQYF. The J gene is TRBJ2-7, the V gene TRBV20-1, with a possible D match to TRBD2 (5 bases). CDR3 size: 13 residues. Germline V gene data show CDR1 as DFQATT and CDR2 as SNEGSKA (reference sequence). V lost 0 bases, J lost 5 bases, and 11 bases lay in between.

V gene TRBV29-1 combines with J gene TRBJ2-7; 13 bases match TRBD2. V lost 6 bases to trimming and J lost 3 bases; unmatched junction nucleotides: 5. This CDR3 contains 14 residues. Germline V gene sequence: CDR1 SQVTM, CDR2 ANQGSEA. The CDR3 nucleotides are TGCAGCGTGACTAGCGGGAGGAAAGACTACGAGCAGTACTTC. This gives the protein CSVTSGRKDYEQYF.

The chain has TRBV18 and TRBJ2-7, with D perhaps given as TRBD1 or TRBD2 (5 bases each). The CDR3 length is 16 residues. Germline V gene lookup returns CDR1 KGHSH and CDR2 LQKENI. V was clipped by 0 bases and J by 0 bases, with 12 bases between them. The CDR3 loop is CASSPPSWGSSYEQYF. The CDR3, as DNA: TGTGCCAGCTCACCACCCAGTTGGGGGAGCTCCTACGAGCAGTACTTC.

This clonotype has just a few counts. This rearrangement joins TRBV10-3 to TRBJ2-1; 11 bases map to TRBD2. This CDR3 has 13 amino acids. The V gene's germline CDR1 is ENHRY and CDR2 SYGVKD. Unmatched junction bases numbered 2, after V lost 6 bases and J lost 7 bases. CDR3 DNA sequence: TGTGCCATCAGCCCTAGCGGGAGGAATGAGCAGTTCTTC. This gives the protein CAISPSGRNEQFF.

This clonotype was detected a few times. The chain joins TRBV6-1 to TRBJ2-7, with D possibly TRBD1 on 6 matching bases. Germline CDR1 is MNHNS and CDR2 is SASEGT. CDR3 size: 16 residues. The V and J ends lost 6 bases and 0 bases respectively, with 18 bases between them. The DNA of the CDR3 is TGTGCCAGCAGCACCAGCTGGGGGCGGAGCTCCTACGAGCAGTACTTC. Amino acid sequence: CASSTSWGRSSYEQYF.

The V call is TRBV5-1, the J call TRBJ2-1; 11 nucleotides agree with TRBD1. With 0 bases clipped from V and 4 bases from J, the junction kept 3 bases outside the gene matches. Germline loops: CDR1 SGHRS, CDR2 YFSETQ. The CDR3 is made up of 16 amino acids. The CDR3 loop reads CASSLGDRGGYNEQFF. CDR3 in DNA: TGCGCCAGCAGCTTGGGGGACAGGGGGGGATACAATGAGCAGTTCTTC.

The chain couples TRBV20-1 to TRBJ1-2, with a weak D call TRBD1 (5 bases). Germline CDR1 and CDR2: DFQATT and SNEGSKA (reference sequence). There are 14 residues in the CDR3. Trimming took 4 bases from V and 4 from J, leaving 16 bases between them. Here the CDR3 DNA reads TGCAGTGCTACCCCCCTGACAGTTGGCTATGGCTACACCTTC. Protein product: CSATPLTVGYGYTF.

The genes are TRBV29-1 and TRBJ2-1, with 13 positions matching TRBD2. V lost 7 bases, J lost 8 bases, and 11 bases stayed unmatched. CDR1 is SQVTM, CDR2 ANQGSEA, per germline. This CDR3 has 15 amino acids. DNA for the CDR3: TGCAGCGCCTTCATACTAGCGGGAGGGTTCCATGAGCAGTTCTTC. The encoded protein is CSAFILAGGFHEQFF.

This clonotype was seen a few times. The gene calls are TRBV7-9 and TRBJ2-1; 9 nucleotides align to TRBD2. J was trimmed by 5 bases and V by 2 bases; bases with no gene match: 7. Germline V gene data show CDR1 as SEHNR and CDR2 as FQNEAQ (reference sequence). The CDR3 contains 16 residues. The CDR3 protein is CASSLSAGGLDNEQFF. Written as DNA, the CDR3 is TGTGCCAGCAGCTTAAGCGCGGGAGGGCTGGACAATGAGCAGTTCTTC. Based on the CDR3 plus reference TRBV7-9 and TRBJ2-1, the full variable domain is DTGVSQNPRHKITKRGQNVTFRCDPISEHNRLYWYRQTLGQGPEFLTYFQNEAQLEKSRLLSDRFSAERPKGSFSTLEIQRTEQGDSAMYLCASSLSAGGLDNEQFFGPGTRLTVL.

The chain carries TRBV4-1 and TRBJ2-2; 7 bases line up with TRBD1. Germline assignment: CDR1 MGHRA and CDR2 YSYEKL. CDR3 length: 17 residues. Trimming removed 2 bases from V and 4 bases from J; junction bases left unmatched: 10. The CDR3 loop reads CASSQPTAPGGTGELFF. The CDR3 DNA sequence: TGCGCCAGCAGCCAACCGACCGCTCCAGGGGGCACCGGGGAGCTGTTTTTT.

This clonotype has just a few counts. The rearrangement uses TRBV28 and TRBJ1-2; tentatively, D is TRBD1 (5 bases). The CDR3 totals 14 residues. The germline V gene encodes CDR1 MDHEN and CDR2 SYDVKM. Trimming removed 3 bases from V and 4 bases from J, with 12 bases in between. Here the CDR3 reads CASSLGPALYGYTF. Here the CDR3 DNA reads TGTGCCAGCAGTTTGGGGCCAGCCCTCTATGGCTACACCTTC.

The sample holds a few counts of this clonotype. V usage is TRBV9 and J usage is TRBJ2-3; a possible D gene is TRBD2 (6 bases). Trimming removed 0 bases at V and 4 bases at J, with 15 bases between. This CDR3 contains 16 residues. CDR1 SGDLS and CDR2 YYNGEE come from the germline V gene. CDR3 sequence: CASSVGVAEGADTQYF. In DNA, the CDR3 is TGTGCCAGCAGCGTAGGGGTAGCGGAGGGTGCAGATACGCAGTATTTT.

This rearrangement joins TRBV5-1 to TRBJ2-2, with D uncertain. V was pared by 1 base and J by 1 base, with 14 bases between. The CDR3 loop spans 17 amino acids. Germline values: CDR1 SGHRS, CDR2 YFSETQ. The CDR3 DNA sequence: TGCGCCAGCAGCTTGACAGTTTTAGCCGGGAACACCGGGGAGCTGTTTTTT. It yields the protein CASSLTVLAGNTGELFF.

J is TRBJ2-3 and V is TRBV29-1; 8 bases line up with TRBD2. The CDR3 is 15 residues long. The germline V gene encodes CDR1 SQVTM and CDR2 ANQGSEA. V lost 0 bases, J lost 10 bases, and 12 bases stayed unmatched. In nucleotides, the CDR3 is TGCAGCGTTGAAGAAGCCAGCGGGAGTTCTCTTCCGCAGTATTTT. Translation: CSVEEASGSSLPQYF.

Ten or more counts support this clonotype. The chain is built from TRBV7-9 and TRBJ2-1, with 13 bases aligning to TRBD2. CDR1 is SEHNR and CDR2 is FQNEAQ in the germline V gene (reference sequence). Unmatched junction bases numbered 5, after V lost 5 bases and J lost 7 bases. CDR3 length: 15 amino acids. The CDR3 spells CASSRTSGSRNEQFF. The DNA of the CDR3 is TGTGCCAGCAGCCGGACTAGCGGGAGTAGGAATGAGCAGTTCTTC. Using reference TRBV7-9 and TRBJ2-1 for the parts outside the CDR3, the full variable domain is DTGVSQNPRHKITKRGQNVTFRCDPISEHNRLYWYRQTLGQGPEFLTYFQNEAQLEKSRLLSDRFSAERPKGSFSTLEIQRTEQGDSAMYLCASSRTSGSRNEQFFGPGTRLTVL.

The chain combines TRBV5-1 with TRBJ1-4, with 9 bases identical to TRBD1. CDR3 length: 16 residues. V shed 2 bases and J 8 bases; nucleotides not matched to a gene: 10. Germline loops: CDR1 SGHRS, CDR2 YFSETQ. Here the CDR3 reads CASSFQRDRADEKLFF. In nucleotides, the CDR3 is TGCGCCAGCAGCTTCCAAAGGGACAGGGCGGACGAAAAACTGTTTTTT.

V is TRBV20-1 and J is TRBJ2-1; 15 nucleotides line up with TRBD2. Germline V CDR1 and CDR2: DFQATT, SNEGSKA (reference sequence). V dropped 6 bases and J dropped 4; count of bases not matched to a gene: 13. CDR3 length: 18 amino acids. CDR3 sequence (DNA): TGCAGTGCGCCAGGACTAGCGGGAGGGCCTTCATCTTACAATGAGCAGTTCTTC. It specifies CSAPGLAGGPSSYNEQFF.

The rearrangement joins TRBV20-1 to TRBJ1-5; tentatively, D is TRBD1 (5 bases). Germline V gene lookup returns CDR1 DFQATT and CDR2 SNEGSKA (reference sequence). The CDR3 sequence is 16 residues long. V was clipped by 4 bases and J by 0 bases, with 16 bases between them. The CDR3 DNA reads as TGCAGTGCTACCGTGGGGGTGCTCTATAGCAATCAGCCCCAGCATTTT. Translating it yields CSATVGVLYSNQPQHF.

V is TRBV2 and J is TRBJ1-5, with D unresolved. Germline V gives CDR1 SNHLY, CDR2 FYNNEI. CDR3 length: 15 residues. V lost 2 bases to trimming and J lost 1 base, with 9 bases between them. As DNA, the CDR3 is TGTGCCAGCAGTGAAAGAGGGTTGAGCAATCAGCCCCAGCATTTT. Translation: CASSERGLSNQPQHF.

In its sample, this clonotype was seen a few times. This chain joins TRBV7-3 and TRBJ2-6; 13 bases align to TRBD2. V lost 2 bases to trimming and J lost 2 bases; unmatched junction nucleotides: 6. The CDR3 covers 19 residues. Germline V gene sequence: CDR1 SGHTA, CDR2 FQGTGA. The CDR3 DNA reads as TGTGCCAGCAGCTTATACGGGACTAGCGGGATAGCTGGGGCCAACGTCCTGACTTTC. As protein: CASSLYGTSGIAGANVLTF.

The J gene is TRBJ2-7, the V gene TRBV7-2; the match to TRBD2 covers 8 bases. Per germline, CDR1 SGHTA and CDR2 FQGNSA. The CDR3 runs 14 residues. V lost 1 base and J lost 6; bases outside the gene matches: 5. DNA of the CDR3: TGTGCCAGCAGCTTAGTACGGGAGGGCCCCGAGCAGTACTTC. Residues: CASSLVREGPEQYF.